Listed here are 10 T cell receptor beta chains from one sample, sequenced in a study of blood T cell repertoires in COVID-19. This table comes from immunoSEQ multiplex PCR, and its TCRdb copy is limited to in-frame clones, with some not included. The sample contains approximately 90,000 clones, about 80% of which appear only once. The sequencing input was peripheral blood. The source is a woman aged 80 or over with acute or convalescent COVID-19.

The rearrangement links TRBV6-5 to TRBJ2-5, with D maybe TRBD1 (5 bases). The germline gives CDR1 MNHEY, CDR2 SVGAGI. V lost 11 bases and J lost 5, with 18 bases in between. The CDR3 has 13 amino acids. Written as DNA, the CDR3 is TGTGCCGGCCTAGGGCCGCAGGGCGAGACCCAGTACTTC. Protein sequence: CAGLGPQGETQYF.

The chain has TRBV12-3 or TRBV12-4 and TRBJ2-4; a weak D match, TRBD2 (6 bases). V was cut by 2 bases and J by 6 bases, with 8 bases left in between. CDR3 length: 13 amino acids. CDR3 sequence: CASSLRRGNIQYF. In DNA form, the CDR3 reads TGTGCCAGCAGTTTAAGGCGGGGAAACATTCAGTACTTC.

The chain carries TRBV5-8 and TRBJ2-7, with 12 positions matching TRBD2. Germline V lookup: CDR1 SGHTS, CDR2 YDEGEE. With 1 base clipped from V and 1 base from J, the junction kept 0 bases outside the gene matches. The CDR3 loop spans 15 amino acids. CDR3: CASSLLAGGSYEQYF. The CDR3 nucleotides read TGTGCCAGCAGCTTGCTAGCGGGAGGGTCCTACGAGCAGTACTTC.

This rearrangement joins TRBV3-1 (or the pseudogene TRBV3-2) to TRBJ1-6; no clear D. The V end lost 4 bases, the J end lost 7 bases, and 14 bases lay between the germline ends. The length of the CDR3 is 15 residues. Germline values: CDR1 LGHDT, CDR2 YNNKEL (reference sequence). CDR3 bases: TGTGCCAGCAGCCCCCTCGGCGGGAGCAATTCACCCCTCCACTTT. Translation: CASSPLGGSNSPLHF.

This clone has only one observation. V is TRBV19 and J is TRBJ1-4; 7 nucleotides agree with TRBD1. The V gene end was trimmed by 6 bases and the J gene end by 2 bases; junction bases not matched to a gene: 15. The CDR3 totals 18 residues. The germline V gene encodes CDR1 LNHDA and CDR2 SQIVND (reference sequence). This CDR3 reads CASSVREGGSLTNEKLFF. For the CDR3, the DNA is TGTGCCAGTAGCGTGAGGGAAGGGGGCTCGTTGACTAATGAAAAACTGTTTTTT.

The chain carries TRBV27 and TRBJ1-1, with 8 bases aligning to TRBD1. Losses at the gene ends were 8 bases for V and 0 bases for J; bases not matched to a gene: 11. The CDR3 contains 16 residues. The germline V gene has CDR1 MNHEY and CDR2 SMNVEV (reference sequence). This CDR3 is CASVPRPGGMNTEAFF. The CDR3 region has the DNA TGTGCCAGCGTTCCCCGCCCAGGGGGCATGAACACTGAAGCTTTCTTT.

The V call is TRBV6-1, the J call TRBJ1-1, with 7 bases matching TRBD1. Germline lookup yields CDR1 MNHNS and CDR2 SASEGT. The V and J ends lost 3 bases and 4 bases, in that order; junction bases with no gene match: 5. This CDR3 has 14 residues. The CDR3 nucleotides are TGTGCCAGCAGTGATCAGACAGGGCTCACTGAAGCTTTCTTT. The encoded protein is CASSDQTGLTEAFF.

V is TRBV6-5 and J is TRBJ1-5; no clear D. The CDR3 loop spans 15 amino acids. Germline V gives CDR1 MNHEY, CDR2 SVGAGI. V gave up 0 bases and J gave up 4 bases, with 10 bases separating them. The CDR3 sequence is CASSYSRSLNQPQHF. CDR3 coding DNA: TGTGCCAGCAGTTACTCGAGGAGTTTGAATCAGCCCCAGCATTTT.

This clone was seen a handful of times. The chain links TRBV29-1 to TRBJ2-7; TRBD1 is a possible D gene (6 bases). The CDR3 runs to 12 residues. Trimming took 6 bases from V and 7 from J, leaving 16 bases between them. CDR1 is SQVTM and CDR2 is ANQGSEA in the germline V gene. The CDR3 reads CSVGTPSNEQYF. The CDR3 bases are TGCAGCGTGGGGACACCCTCAAATGAGCAGTACTTC.

This clone has at least ten counts. The rearrangement joins TRBV5-1 to TRBJ1-5; D is perhaps TRBD1 (5 bases). CDR3 size: 15 residues. V gave up 0 bases and J gave up 5 bases, with 12 bases separating them. Germline V CDR1 and CDR2: SGHRS, YFSETQ. The CDR3 DNA reads TGCGCCAGCAGCTTGGACCCAGGGCGTGATCAGCCCCAGCATTTT. Translation gives CASSLDPGRDQPQHF.